This paragraph reports one T cell receptor beta chain. Its antigen remains unknown. V lost 3 bases and J 8 bases, leaving 7 bases between the germline ends. The V gene's germline CDR1 is MNHEY and CDR2 SMNVEV (reference sequence). The CDR3 length is 12 residues. TCRdb keeps only in-frame clones here, not all; method: immunoSEQ multiplex PCR. The table records under 35,000 clones, about 80% of them present only once. This entry comes from a study of T cells in localized non-small cell lung cancer. Study-wide results and caveats: Because only a single region of the tumor was sequenced, heterogeneity remains possible.

The chain couples TRBV27 to TRBJ2-2; D gene unclear. The source of this sequence is a male donor at least 60 years old with stage II squamous cell lung carcinoma. This sample comprised peripheral blood, obtained before any cancer treatment. CDR3 loop: CASSFPGGELFF. The CDR3, as DNA: TGTGCCAGCAGTTTCCCAGGAGGGGAGCTGTTTTTT.